This T cell receptor beta chain was recovered during a study of PD-L1 blockade in urothelial cancer. Overall study context: In terms of prior chemotherapy, patients had received 0 to 3 regimens. Blood yielded a median of approximately 130,000 T cells per sample.

Germline-derived CDR1 and CDR2 are SGHAT and FQNNGV. V gave up 6 bases and J gave up 6 bases, with 24 bases separating them. The CDR3 extends over 16 amino acids. The time point is: pretreatment peripheral blood. Sample contribution per patient ranged from 1 to 8, covering pretreatment and on-treatment. TCRdb keeps only in-frame clones here, not all; method: immunoSEQ multiplex PCR. The sample records about 87,000 clones, 84% being singletons. Sample: PBMCs, taken around atezolizumab (anti-PD-L1) treatment. The chain couples TRBV11-2 to TRBJ2-7; a weak D match, TRBD1 (7 bases). This receptor was obtained from a man between 60 and 70 years old with urothelial cancer. This chain's CDR3 is CASSAGQRGGWGEQYF. The CDR3 DNA sequence: TGTGCCAGCAGTGCGGGACAGCGAGGGGGGTGGGGCGAGCAGTACTTC.